This T cell receptor beta chain was sequenced for a study of human T cells and chemical hapten exposure. Study-level background: Alopecia areata, totalis or universalis affected patients who were mostly female.

V lost 2 bases and J lost 11, with 7 bases in between. This CDR3 has 11 amino acids. Library construction involved attaching unique molecular identifiers to individual cDNA molecules, which allowed quantitative, reproducible TCR counting. One entry per CDR3 protein results from TCRdb running MiXCR on the RACE reads. The sample includes about 89,000 distinct CDR3 sequences, 10% to 15% seen only once; the top ten take under 6%. Time point meaning: patch test 3, about 24 weeks after DPC sensitization. Specified treatment: therapeutic diphenylcyclopropenone sensitization with weekly scalp DPC. Phlebotomy was performed prior to application of every patch test. Study-wide results and caveats: In comparison with controls, expanded TCRs gave rise to a significantly larger number of large CDR3 similarity clusters.

This clonotype occurred a few times. What it recognizes is unknown. The V gene is TRBV12-3 or TRBV12-4, the J gene TRBJ1-5, with D unresolved. The material was whole blood, obtained in connection with sensitization to the hapten diphenylcyclopropenone (DPC). This clonotype was obtained from a woman aged 45-65 years with alopecia areata. Some clones in this sample may be carry-over from other donors' samples. DNA of the CDR3: TGTGCCAGCAGTTTACGGGGAGCCCAGCATTTT. It specifies CASSLRGAQHF.